Each of the 21 T cell receptor beta chains below was sequenced from the same sample in a study of identical twins. TCRdb ran MiXCR on the 5' RACE reads and lists one entry per CDR3 protein. The sample carries approximately 1.8 million distinct CDR3 sequences, under 35% recorded once. The sequenced sample consisted of cord blood. Every receptor here comes from a newborn girl in good health.

The sample holds a few counts of this clonotype. The chain links TRBV20-1 to TRBJ1-1; D unresolved. CDR3 length: 13 amino acids. The V gene's germline CDR1 is DFQATT and CDR2 SNEGSKA (reference sequence). The ends were cut back, 6 bases at V and 0 bases at J, with 11 bases in the middle. CDR3 region: CSALQNMNTEAFF. The CDR3 region has the DNA TGCAGTGCCCTACAGAACATGAACACTGAAGCTTTCTTT.

This clonotype has more than one count but fewer than ten. This may come from a read error, since a much larger clone is one base off. This sequence joins TRBV3-1 and TRBJ2-4; D is unresolved. Germline V lookup: CDR1 LGHDT, CDR2 YNNKEL (reference sequence). The CDR3 length is 14 residues. Trimming pared 1 base from V and 0 bases from J, leaving 4 bases between. For the CDR3, the DNA is TGTGCCAGCAGCCAAGCGGTAGCCAAAAACATTCAGTACTTC. This codes for CASSQAVAKNIQYF.

The rearrangement joins TRBV10-3 to TRBJ1-4; 8 bases match TRBD1. CDR1 ENHRY and CDR2 SYGVKD come from the germline V gene. J was trimmed by 4 bases and V by 6 bases; bases with no gene match: 7. CDR3 length: 15 residues. CDR3 region: CAIRETGAHNEKLFF. The CDR3 DNA sequence: TGTGCCATCAGAGAGACAGGGGCCCATAATGAAAAACTGTTTTTT.

The chain uses TRBV28 and TRBJ2-4; TRBD1 agrees at 10 bases. The V gene end was trimmed by 8 bases and the J gene end by 13 bases; junction bases not matched to a gene: 17. In germline, CDR1 is MDHEN, CDR2 SYDVKM. The CDR3 extends over 15 amino acids. The chain's CDR3 is CASRTPRTGGSEQYF. Written as DNA, the CDR3 is TGTGCCAGCCGAACACCGAGGACAGGGGGTAGTGAGCAGTACTTC. Using reference TRBV28 and TRBJ2-4 for the parts outside the CDR3, the full variable domain is DVKVTQSSRYLVKRTGEKVFLECVQDMDHENMFWYRQDPGLGLRLIYFSYDVKMKEKGDIPEGYSVSREKKERFSLILESASTNQTSMYLCASRTPRTGGSEQYFGAGTRLSVL.

This clonotype was seen more than once but under ten times. V and J are TRBV6-1 and TRBJ2-3, with 12 bases that match TRBD2. CDR1 MNHNS and CDR2 SASEGT come from the germline V gene. There are 21 residues in the CDR3. The ends lost 0 bases at V and 0 bases at J; junction bases unmatched: 13. The CDR3 spells CASSEALRLAGGRSSTDTQYF. The CDR3 DNA reads as TGTGCCAGCAGTGAAGCGCTTCGTCTAGCGGGAGGGAGGAGTAGCACAGATACGCAGTATTTT.

This clonotype was seen once. Since a much larger clone is just one base distant, this may be a read error. This chain joins TRBV10-2 and TRBJ2-7; D perhaps matches TRBD2 (6 bases). The J call may not be correct, given that the DNA end is closer to TRBJ2-5. Germline V gives CDR1 WSHSY, CDR2 SAAADI. The CDR3 sequence is 17 residues long. The CDR3 spells CASSEFRLVGVQETQYF. As DNA, the CDR3 is TGCGCCAGCAGTGAGTTTAGACTAGTGGGGGTCCAAGAGACCCAGTACTTC.

The chain recombines TRBV5-1 with TRBJ2-5; D not resolved. CDR1 is SGHRS, CDR2 YFSETQ, per germline. This CDR3 contains 18 residues. V lost 3 bases, J lost 0 bases, and 21 bases lay in between. The CDR3 DNA reads TGCGCCAGCAGCTGGTCTGAAAAGCAAAGCCAGTACCAAGAGACCCAGTACTTC. Protein product: CASSWSEKQSQYQETQYF.

This clonotype was found a few times. V and J are TRBV3-1 and TRBJ1-2; unclear D gene. The CDR3 runs to 15 residues. Germline assignment: CDR1 LGHDT and CDR2 YNNKEL (reference sequence). V lost 1 base, J lost 0 bases, and 9 bases lay in between. The DNA of the CDR3 is TGTGCCAGCAGCCAAGGACCGTCCTCTAACTATGGCTACACCTTC. It is translated as CASSQGPSSNYGYTF.

This clonotype was seen a handful of times. The chain combines TRBV5-1 with TRBJ2-7; TRBD2 matches 7 bases. The CDR3 runs to 15 residues. CDR1 is SGHRS and CDR2 is YFSETQ in the germline V gene. J lost 2 bases, V lost 3 bases, and 8 bases had no gene match. The CDR3 sequence is CASSSLTSRTYEQYF. For the CDR3, the DNA is TGCGCCAGCAGCTCCCTGACTAGCCGAACCTACGAGCAGTACTTC.

J is TRBJ2-1 and V is TRBV9; a possible D gene is TRBD2 (5 bases). The CDR3 consists of 15 residues. Per germline, CDR1 SGDLS and CDR2 YYNGEE. The germline V and J ends were trimmed by 0 bases and 9 bases, with 16 bases remaining between them. The CDR3 sequence is CASSVERDYHSEQFF. The CDR3 DNA sequence: TGTGCCAGCAGCGTAGAACGCGACTACCACAGTGAGCAGTTCTTC. Looking up the rest from reference TRBV9 and TRBJ2-1 gives the full variable domain: DSGVTQTPKHLITATGQRVTLRCSPRSGDLSVYWYQQSLDQGLQFLIQYYNGEERAKGNILERFSAQQFPDLHSELNLSSLELGDSALYFCASSVERDYHSEQFFGPGTRLTVL.

The chain couples TRBV7-9 to TRBJ2-2; D perhaps matches TRBD1 (5 bases). The CDR3 length is 15 residues. Trimming removed 3 bases at V and 4 bases at J, with 12 bases between. Germline values: CDR1 SEHNR, CDR2 FQNEAQ (reference sequence). In DNA, the CDR3 is TGTGCCAGCAGCTTCCGACAGTTACCCACCGGGGAGCTGTTTTTT. Translation gives CASSFRQLPTGELFF.

The rearrangement uses TRBV7-9 and TRBJ2-4; 11 bases are a match to TRBD2. The V segment lost 3 bases and the J segment 5 bases; nucleotides outside the gene matches: 0. The germline gives CDR1 SEHNR, CDR2 FQNEAQ (reference sequence). This CDR3 is 14 amino acids long. The CDR3 here is CASSFSGRENIQYF. The CDR3 coding sequence is TGTGCCAGCAGCTTTAGCGGGAGGGAAAACATTCAGTACTTC.

In its sample, this clonotype was seen a few times. J is TRBJ2-6 and V is TRBV4-2, with D tentatively TRBD2 (5 bases). V lost 2 bases, J lost 0 bases, and 14 bases lay in between. CDR1 and CDR2 from the germline V gene are LGHNA and YNFKEQ. The CDR3 sequence is 18 residues long. This CDR3 reads CASSQYLGGSSGANVLTF. The CDR3 nucleotides are TGTGCCAGCAGCCAATATCTAGGCGGGTCCTCTGGGGCCAACGTCCTGACTTTC.

This clonotype was picked up a small number of times. This chain connects TRBV4-1 to TRBJ2-7, with D possibly being TRBD1 (5 bases). Germline V gene sequence: CDR1 MGHRA, CDR2 YSYEKL. The CDR3 is made up of 15 amino acids. V lost 0 bases and J lost 0, with 9 bases in between. This chain's CDR3 is CASSQDPQGSYEQYF. The CDR3 coding sequence is TGCGCCAGCAGCCAAGATCCCCAGGGCTCCTACGAGCAGTACTTC.

In nucleotides, the CDR3 is TGCGCCAGCAGCTTGGGTTCCTCCGACACCGGGGAGCTGTTTTTT. Translating gives CASSLGSSDTGELFF. The gene calls are TRBV5-1 and TRBJ2-2, with D uncertain. Germline CDR1 reads SGHRS; CDR2 reads YFSETQ. V was pared by 0 bases and J by 3 bases, with 9 bases between. The CDR3 runs to 15 residues.

This clonotype was seen repeatedly, ten times or more. The chain joins TRBV5-1 to TRBJ2-4, with TRBD1 matching 7 bases. The CDR3 spans 14 residues. V lost 4 bases to trimming and J lost 1 base; unmatched junction nucleotides: 2. CDR1 is SGHRS and CDR2 is YFSETQ in the germline V gene. The CDR3 DNA follows: TGCGCCAGCAGCCCGGACAGGGCCAAAAACATTCAGTACTTC. Protein: CASSPDRAKNIQYF.

The genes are TRBV27 and TRBJ1-4, with D possibly TRBD1 on 5 matching bases. The CDR3 consists of 15 residues. V was shortened by 5 bases and J by 8 bases, with 18 bases between the two germline ends. CDR1 MNHEY and CDR2 SMNVEV come from the germline V gene (reference sequence). In DNA, the CDR3 is TGTGCCAGCAGTCAGTACAGGCCGGGGGACGAAAAACTGTTTTTT. This encodes CASSQYRPGDEKLFF.

On this clonotype: Because the CDR3's place on the DNA is in doubt, the DNA is left out and the CDR3 is given as listed by TCRdb. This chain uses TRBV7-5 with TRBJ1-4; the D call TRBD1 from the table was never checked on the DNA. TRBV7-5 is assigned pseudogene status. The CDR3 comprises 20 residues, both ends counted. The CDR3 region is CISVSEAKHRQGATNEKLFF.

The genes are TRBV20-1 and TRBJ1-2; D is undetermined. Germline CDR1 and CDR2: DFQATT and SNEGSKA (reference sequence). This CDR3 comprises 12 residues. V was trimmed by 6 bases and J by 3 bases, leaving 11 bases between them. The CDR3 is CSASTAHYGYTF. The CDR3, as DNA: TGCAGTGCCTCCACCGCCCACTATGGCTACACCTTC.

The table lists this clonotype with a few counts. CDR3 in DNA: TGTGCCAGCAGTCAAGCTCTAGCGCCCAGTACTGGGGCCAACGTCCTGACTTTC. Its protein is CASSQALAPSTGANVLTF. The chain is built from TRBV28 and TRBJ2-6; tentatively, D is TRBD2 (6 bases). Germline-derived CDR1 and CDR2 are MDHEN and SYDVKM. V gave up 5 bases and J gave up 2 bases, with 19 bases separating them. The CDR3 is 18 amino acids.

This clonotype has ten or more counts. The V and J genes are TRBV20-1 and TRBJ2-6; TRBD2 is a possible D gene (5 bases). The CDR3 sequence is 14 residues long. Germline loops: CDR1 DFQATT, CDR2 SNEGSKA (reference sequence). The V end was cut by 2 bases, the J end by 1 base, with 6 bases between. The CDR3 region has the DNA TGCAGTGCTAGATCGGGGTCTGGGGCCAACGTCCTGACTTTC. It encodes CSARSGSGANVLTF.